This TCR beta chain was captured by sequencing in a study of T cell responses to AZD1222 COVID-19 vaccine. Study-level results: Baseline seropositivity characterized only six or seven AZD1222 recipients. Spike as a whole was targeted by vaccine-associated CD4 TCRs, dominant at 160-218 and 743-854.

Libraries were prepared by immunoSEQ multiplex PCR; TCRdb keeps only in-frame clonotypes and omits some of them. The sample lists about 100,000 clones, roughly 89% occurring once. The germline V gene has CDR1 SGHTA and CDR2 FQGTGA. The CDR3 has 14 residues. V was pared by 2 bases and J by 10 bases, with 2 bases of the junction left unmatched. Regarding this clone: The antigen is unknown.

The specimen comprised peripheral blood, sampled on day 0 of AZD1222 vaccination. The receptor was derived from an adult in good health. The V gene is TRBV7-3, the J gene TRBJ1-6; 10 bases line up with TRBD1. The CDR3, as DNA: TGTGCCAGCAGCTTAGGGACAGGGGTCTCACCCCTCCACTTT. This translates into CASSLGTGVSPLHF.